Listed here are 20 T cell receptor beta chains from one sample, sequenced in a study of shared T cell receptors in the human thymus. Only in-frame clones appear in the TCRdb table, and some are missing; sequencing was by immunoSEQ multiplex PCR. Of approximately 580,000 clones in the sample, around three quarters were seen once. These data were also filed under a second study, of human thymus T cells.

The specimen was thymocytes. The receptor source for this set is a boy younger than two with a congenital heart defect.

This clone showed up just a few times. V usage is TRBV14 and J usage is TRBJ2-7; 9 nucleotides line up with TRBD1. The CDR3 extends over 17 amino acids. Germline V lookup: CDR1 SGHDN, CDR2 FVKESK. The V segment lost 0 bases and the J segment 2 bases; nucleotides outside the gene matches: 8. The CDR3 here is CASSQDGGGTGTYEQYF. For the CDR3, the DNA is TGTGCCAGCAGCCAAGACGGGGGCGGGACAGGGACCTACGAGCAGTACTTC.

The V call is TRBV4-3, the J call TRBJ2-3, with D possibly TRBD2 on 6 matching bases. The V gene lost 1 base and the J gene lost 5 bases, with 19 bases spanning the gap. Germline lookup yields CDR1 LGHNA and CDR2 YSLEER. This CDR3 is built from 17 residues. The CDR3 region has the DNA TGCGCCAGCAGCCAAGCCCCGCGGCGGGGAGCCTTAGATACGCAGTATTTT. Its protein product is CASSQAPRRGALDTQYF.

V usage is TRBV7-9 and J usage is TRBJ2-7, with 9 positions matching TRBD1. This CDR3 contains 15 residues. V shed 1 base, J shed 0 bases, and the junction held 1 base outside the gene matches. Looked up from germline, CDR1 is SEHNR and CDR2 is FQNEAQ (reference sequence). CDR3 nucleotide sequence: TGTGCCAGCAGCTTAGGGACAGGGGTCTCCTACGAGCAGTACTTC. Its translation is CASSLGTGVSYEQYF.

The rearrangement joins TRBV4-3 to TRBJ2-3, with TRBD2 matching over 15 bases. The CDR3 is made up of 19 amino acids. From germline, CDR1 is LGHNA and CDR2 YSLEER. Trimming removed 6 bases from V and 1 base from J; junction bases left unmatched: 11. CDR3 protein: CASSQWTSGRALGTDTQYF. CDR3 in DNA: TGCGCCAGCAGTCAATGGACTAGCGGGAGGGCCCTTGGCACAGATACGCAGTATTTT.

The chain uses TRBV27 and TRBJ2-7; possibly TRBD2 for D (6 bases). Trimming removed 3 bases from V and 2 bases from J, with 14 bases in between. The CDR3 is 15 residues long. The germline gives CDR1 MNHEY, CDR2 SMNVEV (reference sequence). DNA of the CDR3: TGTGCCAGCAGTTTGGGGCTAGCGCCAACCTACGAGCAGTACTTC. Translated, it gives CASSLGLAPTYEQYF.

On this clone: The junction and the germline gene differ at one end; a read error may be behind it. The same CDR3 also results from other DNA sequences found in this sample. The CDR3 bases are TGTGCCAGCAGCCCCCGTAGGACAGGGAAAACTGAGGCTTTCTTT. Its translation: CASSPRRTGKTEAFF. The chain links TRBV28 to TRBJ1-1; 8 positions agree with TRBD1. CDR3 length: 15 residues. Germline assignment: CDR1 MDHEN and CDR2 SYDVKM.

The chain uses TRBV28 and TRBJ2-3, with 11 bases fitting TRBD1. This CDR3 comprises 16 residues. Germline lookup yields CDR1 MDHEN and CDR2 SYDVKM. V was clipped by 6 bases and J by 4 bases; unmatched bases: 9. CDR3 in DNA: TGTGCCAGCAGCCTCACGGACAGGGGGCGCGCAGATACGCAGTATTTT. This encodes CASSLTDRGRADTQYF. Full variable domain (missing parts from reference TRBV28 and TRBJ2-3): DVKVTQSSRYLVKRTGEKVFLECVQDMDHENMFWYRQDPGLGLRLIYFSYDVKMKEKGDIPEGYSVSREKKERFSLILESASTNQTSMYLCASSLTDRGRADTQYFGPGTRLTVL.

This clone came up once. J is TRBJ2-5 and V is TRBV4-3, with D possibly TRBD2 on 7 matching bases. The DNA end is a closer match to TRBJ2-7, so the J assignment may be wrong. The CDR3 spans 18 residues. Per germline, CDR1 LGHNA and CDR2 YSLEER. The CDR3: CASSPKTGGGIIPYEQYF. CDR3 in DNA: TGCGCCAGCAGCCCAAAAACGGGGGGCGGGATTATCCCCTACGAGCAGTACTTC.

The chain carries TRBV11-3 and TRBJ2-7; no reliable D call. CDR3 length: 17 amino acids. V was cut by 1 base and J by 0 bases, with 16 bases left in between. Germline loops: CDR1 SGHNT, CDR2 YENEEA. Here the CDR3 DNA reads TGTGCCAGCAGCTTAGTTCATGCGGCAAGAACCTCCTACGAGCAGTACTTC. Translation: CASSLVHAARTSYEQYF.

Regarding this clone: Other DNA sequences from this sample encode an identical CDR3 as well. This chain joins TRBV11-3 and TRBJ2-1; 7 nucleotides line up with TRBD2. With 1 base clipped from V and 4 bases from J, the junction kept 4 bases outside the gene matches. The CDR3 is made up of 15 amino acids. The V gene's germline CDR1 is SGHNT and CDR2 YENEEA. In nucleotides, the CDR3 is TGTGCCAGCAGCTTAGCACCCGGGGGGTACAATGAGCAGTTCTTC. Its protein is CASSLAPGGYNEQFF.

For the CDR3, the DNA is TGTGCCAGCAGTTTATCGGGGGATCGGACAGGGGCTAACTATGGCTACACCTTC. Residues: CASSLSGDRTGANYGYTF. The chain carries TRBV27 and TRBJ1-2, with TRBD1 identical over 9 bases. The CDR3 runs 18 residues. Trimming cost V 0 bases and J 0 bases; bases outside gene matches: 8. Germline V gene lookup returns CDR1 MNHEY and CDR2 SMNVEV (reference sequence).

The chain is built from TRBV30 and TRBJ2-3, with 12 bases matching TRBD2. The V and J ends lost 1 base and 3 bases, in that order; junction bases with no gene match: 5. Germline assignment: CDR1 GTSNPN and CDR2 SVGIG (reference sequence). The CDR3 has 16 residues. As DNA, the CDR3 is TGTGCCTGGAGTGATGGACTAGCGGGAATGACAGATACGCAGTATTTT. Its protein product is CAWSDGLAGMTDTQYF.

The V gene is TRBV25-1, the J gene TRBJ1-4; no clear D gene. This CDR3 is built from 15 residues. The germline CDR1 and CDR2 sequences are MGHDK and SYGVNS. V lost 6 bases, J lost 0 bases, and 11 bases lay in between. The CDR3 bases are TGTGCCAGCAGGCCCCCGGGGACAACTAATGAAAAACTGTTTTTT. Its translation: CASRPPGTTNEKLFF.

The DNA for the CDR3 is TGTGCCATCTCGCCGCGTAGCGCGAACACAGATACGCAGTATTTT. This translates into CAISPRSANTDTQYF. This rearrangement joins TRBV5-4 to TRBJ2-3, with TRBD2 as a possible D gene (5 bases). Trimming pared 9 bases from V and 2 bases from J, leaving 19 bases between. CDR1 SGHNT and CDR2 YYREEE come from the germline V gene (reference sequence). CDR3 length equals 15 residues.

V is TRBV30 and J is TRBJ1-5, with 7 bases that match TRBD1. V was clipped by 4 bases and J by 4 bases; unmatched bases: 7. The CDR3 runs 14 residues. Looked up from germline, CDR1 is GTSNPN and CDR2 is SVGIG (reference sequence). The CDR3 spells CAWTSRQGNQPQHF. CDR3 DNA: TGTGCCTGGACCTCTCGACAGGGAAATCAGCCCCAGCATTTT.

This rearrangement joins TRBV20-1 to TRBJ1-5; a weak D match, TRBD1 (5 bases). The CDR3 is made up of 11 amino acids. V was trimmed by 7 bases and J by 9 bases, leaving 13 bases between them. CDR1 DFQATT and CDR2 SNEGSKA come from the germline V gene (reference sequence). This CDR3 reads CSGDSKPPQHF. For the CDR3, the DNA is TGCAGTGGCGACAGCAAGCCGCCCCAGCATTTT.

This chain connects TRBV4-1 to TRBJ2-5, with 7 bases aligning to TRBD1. Trimming took 4 bases from V and 5 from J; bases not matched to a gene: 19. The CDR3 loop spans 18 amino acids. Germline V gene sequence: CDR1 MGHRA, CDR2 YSYEKL. In nucleotides, the CDR3 is TGCGCCAGCAGCCTCCCGGCCCACGACAGGGTCGGTAGGGAGACCCAGTACTTC. Its protein product is CASSLPAHDRVGRETQYF.

The chain recombines TRBV9 with TRBJ2-7; TRBD2 aligns across 9 bases. The junction had 6 bases not matched to a gene; V was cut back by 0 bases and J by 5 bases. The CDR3 runs 15 residues. Germline V gives CDR1 SGDLS, CDR2 YYNGEE. The CDR3 protein is CASSVVAGGPDEQYF. CDR3 coding DNA: TGTGCCAGCAGCGTAGTGGCGGGAGGGCCGGACGAGCAGTACTTC.

The rearrangement uses TRBV28 and TRBJ2-3; TRBD2 aligns across 7 bases. The CDR3 has 16 residues. Germline CDR1 and CDR2: MDHEN and SYDVKM. The junction had 10 bases not matched to a gene; V was cut back by 3 bases and J by 4 bases. CDR3 DNA sequence: TGTGCCAGCAGTTTTCCGGGCGGGAGCGAGGCAGATACGCAGTATTTT. Its translation is CASSFPGGSEADTQYF.

The chain carries TRBV7-2 and TRBJ1-5; 9 nucleotides line up with TRBD1. J lost 5 bases, V lost 5 bases, and 7 bases had no gene match. This CDR3 contains 15 residues. Germline CDR1 reads SGHTA; CDR2 reads FQGNSA. CDR3 sequence (DNA): TGTGCCAGCAGCCACTGGGACAGGGCCGATCAGCCCCAGCATTTT. Protein sequence: CASSHWDRADQPQHF. Full variable domain (remainder filled in from reference TRBV7-2 and TRBJ1-5): GAGVSQSPSNKVTEKGKDVELRCDPISGHTALYWYRQSLGQGLEFLIYFQGNSAPDKSGLPSDRFSAERTGGSVSTLTIQRTQQEDSAVYLCASSHWDRADQPQHFGDGTRLSIL.